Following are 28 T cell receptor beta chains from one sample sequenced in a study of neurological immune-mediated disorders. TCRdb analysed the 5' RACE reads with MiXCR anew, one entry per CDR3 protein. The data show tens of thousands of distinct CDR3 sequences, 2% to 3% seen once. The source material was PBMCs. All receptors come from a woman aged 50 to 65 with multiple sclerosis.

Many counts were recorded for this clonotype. CDR3 region: CASSLVDRNVAYEQYF. CDR3 bases: TGTGCCAGCAGCTTAGTGGACCGAAATGTAGCCTACGAGCAGTACTTC. The rearrangement uses TRBV7-2 and TRBJ2-7; no clear D gene. V lost 1 base and J 2 bases, leaving 15 bases between the germline ends. From germline, CDR1 is SGHTA and CDR2 FQGNSA. The CDR3 has 16 amino acids.

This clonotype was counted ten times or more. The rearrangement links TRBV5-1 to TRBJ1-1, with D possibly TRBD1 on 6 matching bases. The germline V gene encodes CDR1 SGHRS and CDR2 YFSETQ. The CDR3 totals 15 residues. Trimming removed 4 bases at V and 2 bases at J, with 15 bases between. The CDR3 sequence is CASSTYWGANTEAFF. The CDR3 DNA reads TGCGCCAGCAGCACCTACTGGGGGGCAAACACTGAAGCTTTCTTT. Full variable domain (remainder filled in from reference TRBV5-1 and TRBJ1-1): KAGVTQTPRYLIKTRGQQVTLSCSPISGHRSVSWYQQTPGQGLQFLFEYFSETQRNKGNFPGRFSGRQFSNSRSEMNVSTLELGDSALYLCASSTYWGANTEAFFGQGTRLTVV.

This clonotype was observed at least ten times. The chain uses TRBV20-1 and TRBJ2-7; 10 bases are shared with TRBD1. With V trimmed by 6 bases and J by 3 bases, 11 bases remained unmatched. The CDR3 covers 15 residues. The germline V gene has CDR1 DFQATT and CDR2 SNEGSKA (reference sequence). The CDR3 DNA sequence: TGCAGTGCCAGGCGTGACAGGGGGCGATTCTACGAGCAGTACTTC. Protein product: CSARRDRGRFYEQYF.

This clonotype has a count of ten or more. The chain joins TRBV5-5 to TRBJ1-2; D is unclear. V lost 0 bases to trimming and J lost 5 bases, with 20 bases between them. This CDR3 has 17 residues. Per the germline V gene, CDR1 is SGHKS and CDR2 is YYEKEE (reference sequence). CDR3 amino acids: CASSLATVRRSRYGYTF. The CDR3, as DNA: TGTGCCAGCAGCTTGGCCACCGTGAGGAGAAGCCGTTATGGCTACACCTTC.

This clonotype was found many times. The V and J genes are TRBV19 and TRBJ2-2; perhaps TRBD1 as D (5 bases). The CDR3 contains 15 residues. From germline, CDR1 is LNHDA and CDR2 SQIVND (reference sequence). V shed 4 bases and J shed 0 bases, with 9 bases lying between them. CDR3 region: CASSNQGTNTGELFF. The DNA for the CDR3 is TGTGCCAGTAGTAACCAGGGCACGAACACCGGGGAGCTGTTTTTT.

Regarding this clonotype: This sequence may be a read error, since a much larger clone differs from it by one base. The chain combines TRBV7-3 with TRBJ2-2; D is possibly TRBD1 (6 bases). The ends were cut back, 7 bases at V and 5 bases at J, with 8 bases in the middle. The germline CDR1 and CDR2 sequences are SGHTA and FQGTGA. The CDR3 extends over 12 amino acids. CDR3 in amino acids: CASNTGTGELFF. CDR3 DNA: TGTGCCAGCAACACAGGGACCGGGGAGCTGTTTTTT.

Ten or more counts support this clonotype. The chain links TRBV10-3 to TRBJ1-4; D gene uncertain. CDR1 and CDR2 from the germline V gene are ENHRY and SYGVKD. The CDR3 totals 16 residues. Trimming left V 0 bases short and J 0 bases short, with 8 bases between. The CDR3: CAISESPTATNEKLFF. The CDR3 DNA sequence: TGTGCCATCAGTGAGTCGCCGACGGCAACTAATGAAAAACTGTTTTTT.

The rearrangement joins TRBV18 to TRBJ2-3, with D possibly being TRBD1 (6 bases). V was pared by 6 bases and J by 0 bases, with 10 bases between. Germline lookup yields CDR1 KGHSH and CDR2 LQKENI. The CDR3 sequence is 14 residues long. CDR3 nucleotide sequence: TGTGCCAGCTCGGGACAAAAAAGCACAGATACGCAGTATTTT. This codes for CASSGQKSTDTQYF.

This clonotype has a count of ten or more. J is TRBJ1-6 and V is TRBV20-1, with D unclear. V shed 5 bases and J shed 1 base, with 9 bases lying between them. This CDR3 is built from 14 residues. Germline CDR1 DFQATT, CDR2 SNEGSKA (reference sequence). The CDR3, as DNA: TGCAGTGCTCCAGCGAATTCCTATAATTCACCCCTCCACTTT. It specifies CSAPANSYNSPLHF.

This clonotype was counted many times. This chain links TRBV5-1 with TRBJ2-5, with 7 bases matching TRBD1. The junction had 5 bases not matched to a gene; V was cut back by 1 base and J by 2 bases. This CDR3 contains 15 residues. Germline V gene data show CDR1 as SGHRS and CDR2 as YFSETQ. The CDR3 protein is CASSLNRGSQETQYF. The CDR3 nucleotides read TGCGCCAGCAGCTTGAACAGGGGTAGTCAAGAGACCCAGTACTTC. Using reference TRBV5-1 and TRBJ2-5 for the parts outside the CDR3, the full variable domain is KAGVTQTPRYLIKTRGQQVTLSCSPISGHRSVSWYQQTPGQGLQFLFEYFSETQRNKGNFPGRFSGRQFSNSRSEMNVSTLELGDSALYLCASSLNRGSQETQYFGPGTRLLVL.

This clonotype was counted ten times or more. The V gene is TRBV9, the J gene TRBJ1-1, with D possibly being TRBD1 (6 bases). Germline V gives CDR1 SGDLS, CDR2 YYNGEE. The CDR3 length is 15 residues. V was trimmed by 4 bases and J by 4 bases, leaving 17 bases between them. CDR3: CASSQTGHGSTEAFF. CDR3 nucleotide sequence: TGTGCCAGCAGCCAAACAGGGCATGGGAGCACTGAAGCTTTCTTT.

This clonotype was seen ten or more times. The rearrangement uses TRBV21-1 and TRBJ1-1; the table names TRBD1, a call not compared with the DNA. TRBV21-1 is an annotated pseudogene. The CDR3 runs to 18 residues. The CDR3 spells CASSNSQDRRYLSTEAFF. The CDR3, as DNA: TGTGCCAGCAGCAATAGTCAGGACAGGAGATACCTGTCCACTGAAGCTTTCTTT.

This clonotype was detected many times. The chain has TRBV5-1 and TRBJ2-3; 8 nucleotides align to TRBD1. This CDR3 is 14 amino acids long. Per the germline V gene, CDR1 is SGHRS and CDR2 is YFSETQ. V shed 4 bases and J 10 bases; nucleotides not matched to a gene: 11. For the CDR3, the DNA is TGCGCCAGCAGCCCGGGACAGGAACAACAGGCGCAGTATTTT. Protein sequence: CASSPGQEQQAQYF.

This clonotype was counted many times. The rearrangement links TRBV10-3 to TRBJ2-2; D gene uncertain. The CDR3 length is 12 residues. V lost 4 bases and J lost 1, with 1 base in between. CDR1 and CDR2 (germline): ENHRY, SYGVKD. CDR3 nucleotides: TGTGCCATCAGTGTGAACACCGGGGAGCTGTTTTTT. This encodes CAISVNTGELFF.

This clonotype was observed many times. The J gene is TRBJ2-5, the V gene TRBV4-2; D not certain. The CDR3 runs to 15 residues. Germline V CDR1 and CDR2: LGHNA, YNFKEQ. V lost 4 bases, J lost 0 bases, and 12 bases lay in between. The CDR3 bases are TGTGCCAGCAGCCCGAGTTCAGAGTACCAAGAGACCCAGTACTTC. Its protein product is CASSPSSEYQETQYF.

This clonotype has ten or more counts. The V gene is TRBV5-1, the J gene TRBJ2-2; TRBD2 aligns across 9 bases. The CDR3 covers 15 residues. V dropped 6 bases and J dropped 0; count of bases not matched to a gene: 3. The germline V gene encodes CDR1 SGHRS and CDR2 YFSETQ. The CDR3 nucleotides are TGCGCCAGCATGCGGGGGGGCACGAACACCGGGGAGCTGTTTTTT. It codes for CASMRGGTNTGELFF.

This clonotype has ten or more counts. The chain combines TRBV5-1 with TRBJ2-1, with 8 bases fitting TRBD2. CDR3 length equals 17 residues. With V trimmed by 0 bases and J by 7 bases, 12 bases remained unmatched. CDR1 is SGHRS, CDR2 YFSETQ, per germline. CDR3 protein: CASSLAVGRAIGNEQFF. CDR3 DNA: TGCGCCAGCAGCTTGGCCGTCGGGAGGGCGATCGGAAATGAGCAGTTCTTC. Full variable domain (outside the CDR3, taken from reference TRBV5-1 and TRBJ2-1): KAGVTQTPRYLIKTRGQQVTLSCSPISGHRSVSWYQQTPGQGLQFLFEYFSETQRNKGNFPGRFSGRQFSNSRSEMNVSTLELGDSALYLCASSLAVGRAIGNEQFFGPGTRLTVL.

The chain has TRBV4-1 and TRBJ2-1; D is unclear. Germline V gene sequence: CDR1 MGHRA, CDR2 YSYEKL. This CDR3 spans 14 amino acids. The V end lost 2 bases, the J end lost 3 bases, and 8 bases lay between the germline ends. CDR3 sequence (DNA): TGCGCCAGCAGCCAAACGAGGATCTACAATGAGCAGTTCTTC. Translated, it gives CASSQTRIYNEQFF.

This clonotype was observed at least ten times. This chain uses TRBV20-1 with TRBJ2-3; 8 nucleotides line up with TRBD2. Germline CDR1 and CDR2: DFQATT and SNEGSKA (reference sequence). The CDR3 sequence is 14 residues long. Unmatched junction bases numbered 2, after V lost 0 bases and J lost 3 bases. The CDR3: CSAREGGGTDTQYF. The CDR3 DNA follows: TGCAGTGCTAGAGAAGGCGGGGGGACAGATACGCAGTATTTT.

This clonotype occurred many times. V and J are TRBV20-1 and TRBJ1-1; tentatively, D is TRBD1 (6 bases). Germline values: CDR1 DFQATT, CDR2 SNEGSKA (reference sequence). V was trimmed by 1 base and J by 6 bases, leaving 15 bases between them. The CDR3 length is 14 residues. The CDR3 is CSARAYRDFSEAFF. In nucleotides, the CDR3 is TGCAGTGCTAGAGCGTACAGGGATTTTTCTGAAGCTTTCTTT.

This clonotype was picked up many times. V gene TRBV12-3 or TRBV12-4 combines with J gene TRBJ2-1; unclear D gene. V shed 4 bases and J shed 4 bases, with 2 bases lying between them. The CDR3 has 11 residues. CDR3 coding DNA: TGTGCCAGCAGTTCGTACAATGAGCAGTTCTTC. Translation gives CASSSYNEQFF.

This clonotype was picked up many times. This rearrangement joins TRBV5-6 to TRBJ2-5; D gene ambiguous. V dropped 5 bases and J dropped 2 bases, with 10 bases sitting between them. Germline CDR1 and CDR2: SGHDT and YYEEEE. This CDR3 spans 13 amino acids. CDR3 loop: CASSLQLQETQYF. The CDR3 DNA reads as TGTGCCAGCAGTTTACAGCTACAAGAGACCCAGTACTTC.

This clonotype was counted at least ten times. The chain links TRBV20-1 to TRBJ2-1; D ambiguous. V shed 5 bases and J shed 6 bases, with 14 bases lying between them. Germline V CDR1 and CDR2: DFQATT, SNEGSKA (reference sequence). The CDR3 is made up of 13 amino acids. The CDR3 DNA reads TGCAGTGCTCCCCCACTAAGCTCCAATGAGCAGTTCTTC. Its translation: CSAPPLSSNEQFF.

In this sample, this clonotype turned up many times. CDR3: CASSFSGATNEKLFF. As DNA, the CDR3 is TGTGCCAGCAGTTTTTCGGGCGCAACTAATGAAAAACTGTTTTTT. The chain carries TRBV12-3 or TRBV12-4 and TRBJ1-4; D gene unclear. Deletions cut 3 bases from V and 0 bases from J, with 8 bases between. The CDR3 is made up of 15 amino acids.

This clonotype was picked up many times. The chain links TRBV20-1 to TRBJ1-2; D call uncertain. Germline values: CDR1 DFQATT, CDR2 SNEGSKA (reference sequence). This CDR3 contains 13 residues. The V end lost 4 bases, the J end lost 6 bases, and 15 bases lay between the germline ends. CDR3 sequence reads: CSAKSSYSDGYTF. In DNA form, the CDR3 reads TGCAGTGCTAAGTCCTCCTACTCAGATGGCTACACCTTC.

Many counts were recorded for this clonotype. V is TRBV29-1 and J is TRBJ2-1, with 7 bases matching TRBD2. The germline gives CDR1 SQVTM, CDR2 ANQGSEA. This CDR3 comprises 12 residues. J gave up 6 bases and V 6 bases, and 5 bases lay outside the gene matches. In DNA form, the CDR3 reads TGCAGCGTACGGGACTATATCAATGAGCAGTTCTTC. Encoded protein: CSVRDYINEQFF.

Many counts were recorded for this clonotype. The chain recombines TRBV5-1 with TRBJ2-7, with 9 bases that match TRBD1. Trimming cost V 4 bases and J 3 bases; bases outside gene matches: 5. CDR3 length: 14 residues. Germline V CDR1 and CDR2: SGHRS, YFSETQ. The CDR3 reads CASSTGTGIYEQYF. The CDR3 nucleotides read TGCGCCAGCAGCACCGGGACAGGGATCTACGAGCAGTACTTC.

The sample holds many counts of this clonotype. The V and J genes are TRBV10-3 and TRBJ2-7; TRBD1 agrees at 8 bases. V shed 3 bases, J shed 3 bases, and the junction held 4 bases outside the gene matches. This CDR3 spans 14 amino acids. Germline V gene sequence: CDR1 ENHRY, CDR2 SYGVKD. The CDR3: CAISEQGEVYEQYF. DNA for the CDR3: TGTGCCATCAGTGAACAGGGGGAGGTCTACGAGCAGTACTTC.